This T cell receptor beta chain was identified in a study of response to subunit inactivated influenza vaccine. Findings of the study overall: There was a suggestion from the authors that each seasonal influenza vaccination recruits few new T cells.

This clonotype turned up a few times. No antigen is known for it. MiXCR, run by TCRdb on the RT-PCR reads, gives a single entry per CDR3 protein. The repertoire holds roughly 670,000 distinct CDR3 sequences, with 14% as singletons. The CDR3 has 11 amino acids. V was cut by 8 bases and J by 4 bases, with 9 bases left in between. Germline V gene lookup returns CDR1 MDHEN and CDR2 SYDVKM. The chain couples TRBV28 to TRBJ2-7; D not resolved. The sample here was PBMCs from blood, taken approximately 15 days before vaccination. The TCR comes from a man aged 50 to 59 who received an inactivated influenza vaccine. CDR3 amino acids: CASADGYEQYF. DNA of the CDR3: TGTGCCAGCGCCGACGGATACGAGCAGTACTTC. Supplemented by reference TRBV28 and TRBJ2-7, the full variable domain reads DVKVTQSSRYLVKRTGEKVFLECVQDMDHENMFWYRQDPGLGLRLIYFSYDVKMKEKGDIPEGYSVSREKKERFSLILESASTNQTSMYLCASADGYEQYFGPGTRLTVT.